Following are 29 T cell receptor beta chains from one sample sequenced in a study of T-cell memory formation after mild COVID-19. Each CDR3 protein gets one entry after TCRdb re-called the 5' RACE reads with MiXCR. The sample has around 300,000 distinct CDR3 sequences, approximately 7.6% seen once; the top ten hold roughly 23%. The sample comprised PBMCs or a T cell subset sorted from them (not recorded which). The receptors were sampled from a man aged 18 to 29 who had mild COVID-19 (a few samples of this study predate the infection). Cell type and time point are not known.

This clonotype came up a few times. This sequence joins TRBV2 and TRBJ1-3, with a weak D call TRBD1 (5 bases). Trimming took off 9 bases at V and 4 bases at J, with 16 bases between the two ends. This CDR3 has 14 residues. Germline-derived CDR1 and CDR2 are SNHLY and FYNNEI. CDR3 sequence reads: CASDRASGGNTIYF. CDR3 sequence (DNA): TGTGCCAGTGACAGAGCTTCAGGAGGAAACACCATATATTTT.

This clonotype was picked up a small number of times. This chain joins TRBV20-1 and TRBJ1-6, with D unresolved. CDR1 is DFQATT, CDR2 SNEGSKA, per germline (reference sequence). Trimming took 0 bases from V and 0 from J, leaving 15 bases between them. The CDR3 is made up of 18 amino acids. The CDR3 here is CSARDPGDLSSYNSPLHF. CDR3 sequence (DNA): TGCAGTGCTAGAGATCCTGGAGACCTTAGCTCCTATAATTCACCCCTCCACTTT.

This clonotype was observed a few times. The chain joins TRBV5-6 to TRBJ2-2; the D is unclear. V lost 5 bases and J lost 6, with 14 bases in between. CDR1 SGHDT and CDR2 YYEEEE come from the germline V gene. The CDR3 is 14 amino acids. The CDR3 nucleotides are TGTGCCAGCAGATTACTACAGAGCGCCGGGGAGCTGTTTTTT. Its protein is CASRLLQSAGELFF.

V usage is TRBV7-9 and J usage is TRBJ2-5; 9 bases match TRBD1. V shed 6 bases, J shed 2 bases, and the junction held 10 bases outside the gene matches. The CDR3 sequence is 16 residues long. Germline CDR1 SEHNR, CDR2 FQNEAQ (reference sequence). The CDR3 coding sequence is TGTGCCAGCAGTGCTAACAGGGGGCCGATTCAAGAGACCCAGTACTTC. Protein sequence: CASSANRGPIQETQYF.

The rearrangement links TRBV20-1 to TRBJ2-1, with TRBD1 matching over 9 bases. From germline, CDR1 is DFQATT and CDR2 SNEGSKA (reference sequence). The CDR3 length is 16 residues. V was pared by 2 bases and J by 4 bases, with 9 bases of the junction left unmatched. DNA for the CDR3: TGCAGTGCTAGAACCCCGACAGGGGGGGTTTACAATGAGCAGTTCTTC. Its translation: CSARTPTGGVYNEQFF.

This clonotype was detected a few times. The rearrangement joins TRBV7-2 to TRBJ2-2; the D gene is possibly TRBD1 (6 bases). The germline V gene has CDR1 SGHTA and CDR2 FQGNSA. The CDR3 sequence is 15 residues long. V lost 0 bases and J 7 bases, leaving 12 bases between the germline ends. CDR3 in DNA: TGTGCCAGCAGCTTAGCGAGGACAGCTGACGGGGAGCTGTTTTTT. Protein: CASSLARTADGELFF.

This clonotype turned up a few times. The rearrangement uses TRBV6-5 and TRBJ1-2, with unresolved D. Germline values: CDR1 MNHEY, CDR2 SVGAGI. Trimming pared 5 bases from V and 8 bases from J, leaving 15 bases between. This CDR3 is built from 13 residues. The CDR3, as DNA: TGTGCCAGCAGTCCGTCTCCCGTTGGAGGCTACACCTTC. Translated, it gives CASSPSPVGGYTF.

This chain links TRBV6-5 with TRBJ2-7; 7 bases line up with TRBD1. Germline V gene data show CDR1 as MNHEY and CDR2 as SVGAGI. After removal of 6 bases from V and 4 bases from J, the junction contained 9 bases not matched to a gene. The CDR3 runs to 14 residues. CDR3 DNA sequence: TGTGCCAGCAGGCCCGGGACAGAATTATACGAGCAGTACGTC. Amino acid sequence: CASRPGTELYEQYV.

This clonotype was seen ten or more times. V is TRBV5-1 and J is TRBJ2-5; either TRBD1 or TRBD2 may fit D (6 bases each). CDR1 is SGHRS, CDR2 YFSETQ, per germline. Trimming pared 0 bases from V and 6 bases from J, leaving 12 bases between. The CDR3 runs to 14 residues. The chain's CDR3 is CASSLEGGGKTQYF. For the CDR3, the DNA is TGCGCCAGCAGCTTGGAGGGGGGTGGCAAGACCCAGTACTTC.

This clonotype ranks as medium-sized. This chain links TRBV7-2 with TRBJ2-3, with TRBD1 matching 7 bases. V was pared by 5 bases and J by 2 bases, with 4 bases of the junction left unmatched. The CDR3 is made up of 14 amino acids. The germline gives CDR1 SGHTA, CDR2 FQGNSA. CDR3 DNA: TGTGCCAGCAGCCCGGACAGGAACACAGATACGCAGTATTTT. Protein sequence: CASSPDRNTDTQYF.

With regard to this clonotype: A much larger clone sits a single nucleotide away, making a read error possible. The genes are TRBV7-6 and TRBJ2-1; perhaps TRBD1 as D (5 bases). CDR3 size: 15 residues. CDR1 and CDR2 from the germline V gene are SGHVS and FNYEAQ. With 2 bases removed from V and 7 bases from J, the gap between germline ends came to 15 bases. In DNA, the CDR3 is TGTGCCAGCAGCTTAAGGGCAGGGTGTCGGAATGAGCAGTTCTTC. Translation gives CASSLRAGCRNEQFF.

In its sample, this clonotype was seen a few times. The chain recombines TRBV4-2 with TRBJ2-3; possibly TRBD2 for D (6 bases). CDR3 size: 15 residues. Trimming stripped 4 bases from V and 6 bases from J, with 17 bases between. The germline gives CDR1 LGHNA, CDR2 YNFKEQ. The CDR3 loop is CASSPSGTAGDTQYF. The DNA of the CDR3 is TGTGCCAGCAGCCCCTCCGGGACTGCAGGGGATACGCAGTATTTT.

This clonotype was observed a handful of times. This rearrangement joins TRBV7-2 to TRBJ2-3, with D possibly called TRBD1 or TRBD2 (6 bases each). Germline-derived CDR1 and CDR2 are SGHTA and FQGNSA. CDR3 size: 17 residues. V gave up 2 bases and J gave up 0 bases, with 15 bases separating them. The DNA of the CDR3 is TGTGCCAGCAGCTTACCCTCTACAGGGACTAGCACAGATACGCAGTATTTT. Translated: CASSLPSTGTSTDTQYF.

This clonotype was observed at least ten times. Here the CDR3 DNA reads TGTGCCCGCCAGGGCCAGTGGGGCCCAGATACGCAGTATTTT. Protein sequence: CARQGQWGPDTQYF. The chain uses TRBV12-3 or TRBV12-4 and TRBJ2-3; a possible D gene is TRBD1 (5 bases). Between the trimmed V and J ends, which lost 11 bases and 4 bases, there was a span of 19 bases. The length of the CDR3 is 14 residues.

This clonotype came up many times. CDR3 in amino acids: CASSHGQGINEQFF. CDR3 nucleotides: TGCGCCAGCAGCCATGGACAGGGTATCAATGAGCAGTTCTTC. The V call is TRBV5-1, the J call TRBJ2-1; 8 bases agree with TRBD1. CDR3 size: 14 residues. Germline loops: CDR1 SGHRS, CDR2 YFSETQ. With 4 bases clipped from V and 6 bases from J, the junction kept 6 bases outside the gene matches. The full variable domain, completed using reference TRBV5-1 and TRBJ2-1, is KAGVTQTPRYLIKTRGQQVTLSCSPISGHRSVSWYQQTPGQGLQFLFEYFSETQRNKGNFPGRFSGRQFSNSRSEMNVSTLELGDSALYLCASSHGQGINEQFFGPGTRLTVL.

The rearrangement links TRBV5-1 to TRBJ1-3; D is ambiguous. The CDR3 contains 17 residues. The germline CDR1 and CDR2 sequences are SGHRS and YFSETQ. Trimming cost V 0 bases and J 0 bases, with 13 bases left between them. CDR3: CASSLALVGSSGNTIYF. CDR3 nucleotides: TGCGCCAGCAGCTTGGCGCTGGTAGGGAGCTCTGGAAACACCATATATTTT. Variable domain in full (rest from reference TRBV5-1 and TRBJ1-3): KAGVTQTPRYLIKTRGQQVTLSCSPISGHRSVSWYQQTPGQGLQFLFEYFSETQRNKGNFPGRFSGRQFSNSRSEMNVSTLELGDSALYLCASSLALVGSSGNTIYFGEGSWLTVV.

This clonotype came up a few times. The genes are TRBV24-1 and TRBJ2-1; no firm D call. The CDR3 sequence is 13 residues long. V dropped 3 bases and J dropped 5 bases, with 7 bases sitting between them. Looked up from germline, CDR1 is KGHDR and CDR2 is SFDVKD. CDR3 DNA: TGTGCCACCAGTGATAACCCCGACAATGAGCAGTTCTTC. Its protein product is CATSDNPDNEQFF.

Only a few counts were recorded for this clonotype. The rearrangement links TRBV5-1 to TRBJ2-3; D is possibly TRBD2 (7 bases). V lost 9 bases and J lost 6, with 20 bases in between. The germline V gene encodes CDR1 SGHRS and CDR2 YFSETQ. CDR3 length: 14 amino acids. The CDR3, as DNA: TGCGCCACCTCGGCGGGGGCTGCCGGTGATACGCAGTATTTT. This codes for CATSAGAAGDTQYF.

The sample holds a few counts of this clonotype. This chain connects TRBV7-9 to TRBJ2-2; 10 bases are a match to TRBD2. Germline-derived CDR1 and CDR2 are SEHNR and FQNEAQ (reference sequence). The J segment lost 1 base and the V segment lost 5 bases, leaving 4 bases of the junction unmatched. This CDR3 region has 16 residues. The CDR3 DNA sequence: TGTGCCAGCAGCACCAGACTAGCGGGGAACACCGGGGAGCTGTTTTTT. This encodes CASSTRLAGNTGELFF.

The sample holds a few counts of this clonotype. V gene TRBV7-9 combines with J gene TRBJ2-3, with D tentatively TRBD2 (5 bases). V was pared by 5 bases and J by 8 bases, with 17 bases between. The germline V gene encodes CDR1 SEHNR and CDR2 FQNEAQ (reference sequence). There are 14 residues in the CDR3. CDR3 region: CASSRYGGPGTQYF. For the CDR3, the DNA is TGTGCCAGCAGCCGTTATGGAGGCCCCGGTACGCAGTATTTT.

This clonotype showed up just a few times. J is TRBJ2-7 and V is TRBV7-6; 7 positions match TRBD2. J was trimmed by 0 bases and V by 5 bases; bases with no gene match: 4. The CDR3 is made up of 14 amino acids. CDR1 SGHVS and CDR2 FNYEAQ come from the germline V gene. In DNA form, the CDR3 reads TGTGCCAGCAGCCCCGGGGGGTACTCCTACGAGCAGTACGTC. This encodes CASSPGGYSYEQYV.

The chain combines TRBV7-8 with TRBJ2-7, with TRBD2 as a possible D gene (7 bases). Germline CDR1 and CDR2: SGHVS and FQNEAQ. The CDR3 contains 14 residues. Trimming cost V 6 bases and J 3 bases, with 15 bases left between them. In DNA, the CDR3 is TGTGCCAGCAGTCCCTCGGGGGGCCGCTACGAGCAGTACTTC. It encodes CASSPSGGRYEQYF.

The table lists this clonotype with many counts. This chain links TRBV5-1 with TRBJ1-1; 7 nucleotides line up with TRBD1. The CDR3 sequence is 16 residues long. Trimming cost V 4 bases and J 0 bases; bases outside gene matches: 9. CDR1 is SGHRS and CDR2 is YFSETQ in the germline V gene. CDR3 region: CASSTPQGGVNTEAFF. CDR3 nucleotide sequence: TGCGCCAGCAGCACGCCCCAGGGGGGGGTGAACACTGAAGCTTTCTTT.

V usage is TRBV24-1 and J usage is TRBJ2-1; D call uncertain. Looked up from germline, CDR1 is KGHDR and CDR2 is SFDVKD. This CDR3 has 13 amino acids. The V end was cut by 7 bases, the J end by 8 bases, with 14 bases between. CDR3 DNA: TGTGCCACCAGCGATCTGTTTAGAGATGAGCAGTTCTTC. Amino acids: CATSDLFRDEQFF.

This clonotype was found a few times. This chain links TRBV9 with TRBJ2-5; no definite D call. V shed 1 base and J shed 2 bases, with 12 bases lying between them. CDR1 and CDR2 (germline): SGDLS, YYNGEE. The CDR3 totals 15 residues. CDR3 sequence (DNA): TGTGCCAGCAGCGTATACGGAACTTCACAAGAGACCCAGTACTTC. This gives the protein CASSVYGTSQETQYF.

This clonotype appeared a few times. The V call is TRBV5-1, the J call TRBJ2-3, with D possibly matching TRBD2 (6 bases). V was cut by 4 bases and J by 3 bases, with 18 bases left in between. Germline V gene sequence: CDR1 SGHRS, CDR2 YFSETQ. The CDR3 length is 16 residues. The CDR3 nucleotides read TGCGCCAGCAGCGGAGGTAGCGGCGCTAGTACAGATACGCAGTATTTT. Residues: CASSGGSGASTDTQYF.

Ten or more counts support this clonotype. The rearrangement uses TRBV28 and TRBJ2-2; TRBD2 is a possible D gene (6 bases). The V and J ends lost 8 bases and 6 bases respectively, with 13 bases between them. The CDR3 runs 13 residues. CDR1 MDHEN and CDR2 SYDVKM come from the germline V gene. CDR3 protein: CASSLTGAGELFF. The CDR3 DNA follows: TGTGCCAGCTCCCTTACGGGGGCCGGGGAGCTGTTTTTT.

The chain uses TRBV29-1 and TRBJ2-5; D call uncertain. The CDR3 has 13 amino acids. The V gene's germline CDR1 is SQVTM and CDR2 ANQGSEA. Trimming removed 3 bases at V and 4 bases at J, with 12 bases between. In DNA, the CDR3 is TGCAGCGTTGATCGGCAGGCAGGAGAGACCCAGTACTTC. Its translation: CSVDRQAGETQYF.

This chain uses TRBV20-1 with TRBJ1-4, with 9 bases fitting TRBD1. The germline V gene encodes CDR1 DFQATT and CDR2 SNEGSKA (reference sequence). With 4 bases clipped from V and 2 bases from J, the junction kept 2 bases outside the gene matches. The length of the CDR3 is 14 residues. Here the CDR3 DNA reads TGCAGTGCTACGACAGGGGGGACTAATGAAAAACTGTTTTTT. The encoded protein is CSATTGGTNEKLFF.